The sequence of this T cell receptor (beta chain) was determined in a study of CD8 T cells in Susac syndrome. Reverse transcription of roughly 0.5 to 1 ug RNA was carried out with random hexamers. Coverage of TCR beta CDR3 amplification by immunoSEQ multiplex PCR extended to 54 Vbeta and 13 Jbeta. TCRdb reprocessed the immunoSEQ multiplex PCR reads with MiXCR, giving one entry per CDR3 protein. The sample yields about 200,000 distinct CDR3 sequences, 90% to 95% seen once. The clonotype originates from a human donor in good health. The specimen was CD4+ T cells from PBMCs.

CDR3 protein: CAWSPYRGQVETQYF. CDR3 sequence (DNA): TGTGCCTGGAGTCCTTACAGGGGGCAGGTAGAGACCCAGTACTTC. The V call is TRBV30, the J call TRBJ2-5; 9 bases are shared with TRBD1. Looked up from germline, CDR1 is GTSNPN and CDR2 is SVGIG (reference sequence). The CDR3 has 15 amino acids. J gave up 4 bases and V 2 bases, and 8 bases lay outside the gene matches.